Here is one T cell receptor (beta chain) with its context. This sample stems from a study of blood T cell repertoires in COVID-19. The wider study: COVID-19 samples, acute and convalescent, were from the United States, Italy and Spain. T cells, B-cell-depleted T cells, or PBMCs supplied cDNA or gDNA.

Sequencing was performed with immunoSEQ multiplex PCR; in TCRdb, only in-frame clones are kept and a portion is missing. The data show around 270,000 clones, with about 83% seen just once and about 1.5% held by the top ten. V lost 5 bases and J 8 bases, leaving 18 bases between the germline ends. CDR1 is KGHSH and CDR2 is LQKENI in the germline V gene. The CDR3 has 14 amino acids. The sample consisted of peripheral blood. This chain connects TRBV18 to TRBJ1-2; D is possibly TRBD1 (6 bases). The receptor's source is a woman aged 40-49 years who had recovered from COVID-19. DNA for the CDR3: TGTGCCAGCTCAGAACAGGGCCCCCAGGAAGGCTACACCTTC. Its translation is CASSEQGPQEGYTF.